This T cell receptor (beta chain) emerged from a study of OX40 agonist ivuxolimab in advanced cancers. Study-wide findings and caveats: Mean expanded clone counts were higher in CD8+ than CD4+ T cells. Within 6 weeks, CD4+ and CD8+ blood T cells expanded clonally at 0.1 to 3.0 mg/kg.

The protocol was immunoSEQ multiplex PCR, while the TCRdb copy is restricted to in-frame clones and leaves out a portion. The sample carries about 72,000 clones, about 85% recorded once. The CDR3 runs 16 residues. V lost 4 bases, J lost 0 bases, and 15 bases lay in between. Looked up from germline, CDR1 is SGHTA and CDR2 is FQGNSA. Concerning this clone: What it binds is not known.

The sample consisted of CD4+ or CD8+ T cells sorted from blood, taken in a trial of the OX40 agonist ivuxolimab. The gene calls are TRBV7-2 and TRBJ1-2; tentative D call: TRBD1 (6 bases). The TCR sequence derives from an adult with an advanced solid tumor such as melanoma, head and neck, liver or kidney cancer. The CDR3 DNA reads TGTGCCAGCAGCTCGATGACAGGCGTAGCTAACTATGGCTACACCTTC. Residues: CASSSMTGVANYGYTF.